These T cell receptor beta chains were read from a single sample in a study of blood T cell repertoires in COVID-19. Assay: immunoSEQ multiplex PCR; the TCRdb copy retains only in-frame clones and omits some. The sample yields approximately 330,000 clones, around 86% seen once. Specimen: PBMCs or T cells enriched from blood (not recorded which). The receptors were sampled from a woman aged 40 to 49 with acute COVID-19. CDR3s include the opening cysteine and the closing phenylalanine or tryptophan. The D gene is left open where the match is weak.

D: TRBD2; J: TRBJ2-3; V: TRBV20-1; DNA: TGCAGTGCTAGTAGGGCTAGCGGGGACACAGATACGCAGTATTTT; CDR3: CSASRASGDTDTQYF
D: TRBD1; J: TRBJ2-2; V: TRBV25-1; DNA: TGTGCCAGCAGCCGAGTTGAAGGACAGGGGTACACCGGGGAGCTGTTTTTT; CDR3: CASSRVEGQGYTGELFF
D: TRBD1; J: TRBJ2-4; V: TRBV15; DNA: TGTGCCACCAGGGATCTCGACAGGGCGCTAGCCAAAAACATTCAGTACTTC; CDR3: CATRDLDRALAKNIQYF
D: -; J: TRBJ1-6; V: TRBV7-2; DNA: TGTGCCAGCAGCTTAAAGGGGGGGACGGTTCCTTCACCCCTCCACTTT; CDR3: CASSLKGGTVPSPLHF
D: -; J: TRBJ1-2; V: TRBV6-5; DNA: TGTGCCAGCAGTTACTCGACAGAATCTAACTATGGCTACACCTTC; CDR3: CASSYSTESNYGYTF
D: -; J: TRBJ2-2; V: TRBV27; DNA: TGTGCCAGCAGGCGAGAGGGGGGGTGGACCAACACCGGGGAGCTGTTTTTT; CDR3: CASRREGGWTNTGELFF
D: -; J: TRBJ1-2; V: TRBV6-5; DNA: TGTGCCAGCAGTTATAGAGGGCCCTTCGACTACACCTTC; CDR3: CASSYRGPFDYTF
D: TRBD1; J: TRBJ1-5; V: TRBV6-2/TRBV6-3; DNA: TGTGCCAGCAGTTCCGGGACAGGGTTGAGGCAGCCCCAGCATTTT; CDR3: CASSSGTGLRQPQHF
D: -; J: TRBJ1-4; V: TRBV21-1; DNA: TGTGCCAGCAGCAAAGTCGCCCAGGTACCATCAACTAATGAAAAACTGTTTTTT; CDR3: CASSKVAQVPSTNEKLFF
D: -; J: TRBJ1-5; V: TRBV12-3/TRBV12-4; DNA: TGTGCCAGCAGCAACTTTGAGCCCCAGCATTTT; CDR3: CASSNFEPQHF
D: -; J: TRBJ2-7; V: TRBV28; DNA: TGTGCCAGCAGTTTTGGCAGTTCTCCCGAGCAGTACTTC; CDR3: CASSFGSSPEQYF
D: TRBD2; J: TRBJ2-7; V: TRBV4-3; DNA: TGCGCCAGCAGCCAAGGTCGGCATGCTAGCGGGGGCATCTCCTACGAGCAGTACTTC; CDR3: CASSQGRHASGGISYEQYF